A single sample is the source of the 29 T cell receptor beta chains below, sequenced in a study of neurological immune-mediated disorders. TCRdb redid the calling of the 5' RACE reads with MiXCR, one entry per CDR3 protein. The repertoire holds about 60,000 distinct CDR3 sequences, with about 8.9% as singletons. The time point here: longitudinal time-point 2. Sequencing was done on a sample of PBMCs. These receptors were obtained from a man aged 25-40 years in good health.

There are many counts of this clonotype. The CDR3 region has the DNA TGCGCCAGCAGCTTGGTGGGGGAGGGCCGGAATGAGCAGTTCTTC. Its translation is CASSLVGEGRNEQFF. The rearrangement uses TRBV5-1 and TRBJ2-1, with 7 bases lining up with TRBD2. Germline CDR1 SGHRS, CDR2 YFSETQ. The CDR3 is made up of 15 amino acids. With V trimmed by 0 bases and J by 7 bases, 7 bases remained unmatched.

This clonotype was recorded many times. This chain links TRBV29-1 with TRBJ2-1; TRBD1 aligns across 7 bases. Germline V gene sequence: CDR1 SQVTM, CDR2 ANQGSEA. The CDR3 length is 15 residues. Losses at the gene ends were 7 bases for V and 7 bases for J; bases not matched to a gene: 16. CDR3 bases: TGCAGCGCTAGAGGGGGCGACAGTAGGCGGAATGAGCAGTTCTTC. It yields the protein CSARGGDSRRNEQFF.

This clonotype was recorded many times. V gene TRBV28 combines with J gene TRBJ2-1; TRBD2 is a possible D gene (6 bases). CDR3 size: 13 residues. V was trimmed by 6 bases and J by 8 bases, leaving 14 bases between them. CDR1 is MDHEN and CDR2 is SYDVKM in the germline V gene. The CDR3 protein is CASSQTSFHEQFF. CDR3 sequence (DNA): TGTGCCAGCAGCCAGACTAGTTTCCATGAGCAGTTCTTC.

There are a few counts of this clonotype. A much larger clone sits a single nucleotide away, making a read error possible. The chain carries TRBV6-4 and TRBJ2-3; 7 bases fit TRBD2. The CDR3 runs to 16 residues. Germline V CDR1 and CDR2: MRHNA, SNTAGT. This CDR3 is CTSSDSEGGSSDTQYF. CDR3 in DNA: TGTACCAGCAGTGACTCGGAGGGCGGGAGCTCGGATACGCAGTATTTT.

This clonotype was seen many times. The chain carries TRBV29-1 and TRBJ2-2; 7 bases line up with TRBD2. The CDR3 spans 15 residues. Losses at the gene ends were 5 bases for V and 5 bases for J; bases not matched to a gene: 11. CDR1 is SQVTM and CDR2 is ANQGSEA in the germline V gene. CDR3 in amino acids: CSVRLVAGATGELFF. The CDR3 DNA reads TGCAGCGTTCGCTTAGTCGCGGGAGCTACCGGGGAGCTGTTTTTT.

CDR3 nucleotides: TGTGCCAGCAGCTTCGATCCTAATGAAAAACTGTTTTTT. This gives the protein CASSFDPNEKLFF. The chain is built from TRBV7-9 and TRBJ1-4; D uncertain. The CDR3 is made up of 13 amino acids. Trimming cost V 3 bases and J 3 bases, with 5 bases left between them. Germline assignment: CDR1 SEHNR and CDR2 FQNEAQ (reference sequence).

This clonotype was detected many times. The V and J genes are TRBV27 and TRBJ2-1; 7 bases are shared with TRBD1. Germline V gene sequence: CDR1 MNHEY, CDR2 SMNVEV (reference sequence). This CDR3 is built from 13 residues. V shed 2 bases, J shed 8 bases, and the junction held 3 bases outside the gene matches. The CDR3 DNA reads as TGTGCCAGCAGTTTAAACAGGGGCCATGAGCAGTTCTTC. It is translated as CASSLNRGHEQFF.

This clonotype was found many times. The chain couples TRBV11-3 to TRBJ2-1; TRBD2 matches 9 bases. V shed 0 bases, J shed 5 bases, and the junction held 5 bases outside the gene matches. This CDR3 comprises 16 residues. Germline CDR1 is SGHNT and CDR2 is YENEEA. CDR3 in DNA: TGTGCCAGCAGCTTAGATGGCGGGAGGGACCACAATGAGCAGTTCTTC. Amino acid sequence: CASSLDGGRDHNEQFF.

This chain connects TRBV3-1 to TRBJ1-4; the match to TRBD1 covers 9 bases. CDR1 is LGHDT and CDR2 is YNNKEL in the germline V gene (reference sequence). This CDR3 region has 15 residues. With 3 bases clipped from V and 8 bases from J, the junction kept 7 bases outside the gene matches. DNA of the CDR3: TGTGCCAGCAGCCAGGCGGGACAGGGAAGGGAAAAACTGTTTTTT. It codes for CASSQAGQGREKLFF.

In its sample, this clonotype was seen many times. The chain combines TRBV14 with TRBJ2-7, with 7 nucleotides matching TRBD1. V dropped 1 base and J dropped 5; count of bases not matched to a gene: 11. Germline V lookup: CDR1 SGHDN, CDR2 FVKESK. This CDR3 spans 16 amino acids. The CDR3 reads CASSQGQTGLRDEQYF. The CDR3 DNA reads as TGTGCCAGCAGCCAAGGACAGACAGGGTTGAGGGACGAGCAGTACTTC.

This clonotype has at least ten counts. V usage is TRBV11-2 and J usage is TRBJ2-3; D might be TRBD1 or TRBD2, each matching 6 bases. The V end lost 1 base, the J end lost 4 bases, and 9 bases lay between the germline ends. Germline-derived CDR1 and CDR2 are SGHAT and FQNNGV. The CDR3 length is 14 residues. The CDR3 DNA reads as TGTGCCAGCAGCTTAGGAGGGGGGTCAGATACGCAGTATTTT. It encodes CASSLGGGSDTQYF.

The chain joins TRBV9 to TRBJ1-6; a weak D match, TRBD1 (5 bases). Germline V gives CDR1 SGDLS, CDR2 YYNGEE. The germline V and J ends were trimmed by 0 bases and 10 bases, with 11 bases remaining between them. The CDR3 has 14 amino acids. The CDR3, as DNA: TGTGCCAGCAGCGTAGACGGGGGAACCTCACCCCTCCACTTT. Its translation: CASSVDGGTSPLHF. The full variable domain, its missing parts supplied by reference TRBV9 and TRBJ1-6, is DSGVTQTPKHLITATGQRVTLRCSPRSGDLSVYWYQQSLDQGLQFLIQYYNGEERAKGNILERFSAQQFPDLHSELNLSSLELGDSALYFCASSVDGGTSPLHFGNGTRLTVT.

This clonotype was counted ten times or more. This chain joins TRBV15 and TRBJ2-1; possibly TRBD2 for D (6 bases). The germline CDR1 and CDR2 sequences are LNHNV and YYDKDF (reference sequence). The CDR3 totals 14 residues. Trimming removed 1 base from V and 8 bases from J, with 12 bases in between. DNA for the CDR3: TGTGCCACCAGCAGAGTCGCGGGGCTCGATGAGCAGTTCTTC. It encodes CATSRVAGLDEQFF.

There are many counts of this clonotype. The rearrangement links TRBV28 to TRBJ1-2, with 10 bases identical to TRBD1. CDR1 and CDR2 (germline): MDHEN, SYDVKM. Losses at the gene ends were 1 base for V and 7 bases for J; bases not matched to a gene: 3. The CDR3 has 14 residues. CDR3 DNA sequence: TGTGCCAGCAGTTTATTGGACAGGGGGGGTGGCTACACCTTC. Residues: CASSLLDRGGGYTF.

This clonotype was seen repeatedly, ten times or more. The CDR3 loop is CASSQENREYEETQYF. CDR3 nucleotides: TGTGCCAGCAGCCAAGAAAACCGGGAATATGAAGAGACCCAGTACTTC. This rearrangement joins TRBV14 to TRBJ2-5, with D tentatively TRBD2 (5 bases). Trimming removed 0 bases from V and 3 bases from J, with 14 bases in between. The CDR3 consists of 16 residues. Germline assignment: CDR1 SGHDN and CDR2 FVKESK.

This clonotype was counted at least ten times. The DNA for the CDR3 is TGCAGTGCTAGAGCCGATAATTCACCCCTCCACTTT. Translated, it gives CSARADNSPLHF. This rearrangement joins TRBV20-1 to TRBJ1-6; D unresolved. This CDR3 spans 12 amino acids. Trimming took 1 base from V and 5 from J, leaving 3 bases between them. Germline values: CDR1 DFQATT, CDR2 SNEGSKA (reference sequence).

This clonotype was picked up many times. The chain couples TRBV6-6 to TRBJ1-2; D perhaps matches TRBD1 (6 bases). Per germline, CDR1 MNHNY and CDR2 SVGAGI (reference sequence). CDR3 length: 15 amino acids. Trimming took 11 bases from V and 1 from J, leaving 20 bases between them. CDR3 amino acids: CAVGVWGRDNYGYTF. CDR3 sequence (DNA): TGTGCCGTGGGGGTGTGGGGGCGTGATAACTATGGCTACACCTTC.

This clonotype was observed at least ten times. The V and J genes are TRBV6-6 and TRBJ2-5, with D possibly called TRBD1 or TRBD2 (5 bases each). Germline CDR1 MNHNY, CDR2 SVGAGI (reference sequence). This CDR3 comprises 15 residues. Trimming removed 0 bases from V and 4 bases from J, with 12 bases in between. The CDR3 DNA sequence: TGTGCCAGCAGTTACTCAGCAGGGACGGCAGAGACCCAGTACTTC. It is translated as CASSYSAGTAETQYF.

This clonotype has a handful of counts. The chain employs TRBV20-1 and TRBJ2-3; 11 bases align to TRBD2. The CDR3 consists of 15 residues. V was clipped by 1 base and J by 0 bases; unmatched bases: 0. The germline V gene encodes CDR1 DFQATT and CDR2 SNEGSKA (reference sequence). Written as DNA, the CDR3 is TGCAGTGCTAGAGTAGCGGGAGGGAGCACAGATACGCAGTATTTT. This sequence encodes CSARVAGGSTDTQYF.

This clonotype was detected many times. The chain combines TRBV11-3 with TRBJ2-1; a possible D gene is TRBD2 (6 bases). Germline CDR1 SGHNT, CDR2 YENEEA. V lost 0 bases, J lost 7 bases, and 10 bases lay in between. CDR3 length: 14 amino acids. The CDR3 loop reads CASSLDPTSNEQFF. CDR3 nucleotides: TGTGCCAGCAGCTTAGACCCGACTAGTAATGAGCAGTTCTTC.

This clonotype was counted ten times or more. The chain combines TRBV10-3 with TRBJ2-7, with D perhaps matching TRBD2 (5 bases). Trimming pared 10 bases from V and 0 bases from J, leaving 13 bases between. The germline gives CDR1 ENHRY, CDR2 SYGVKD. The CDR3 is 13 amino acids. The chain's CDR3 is CATHRGSSYEQYF. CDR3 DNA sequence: TGTGCCACCCATCGGGGTAGCTCCTACGAGCAGTACTTC.

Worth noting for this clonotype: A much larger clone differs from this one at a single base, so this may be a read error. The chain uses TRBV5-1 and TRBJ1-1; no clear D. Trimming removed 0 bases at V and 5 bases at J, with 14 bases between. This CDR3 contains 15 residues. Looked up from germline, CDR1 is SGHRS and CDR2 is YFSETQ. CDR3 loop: CASSLAAETVTEAFF. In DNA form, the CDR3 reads TGCGCCAGCAGCTTGGCCGCCGAGACGGTAACTGAAGCTTTCTTT.

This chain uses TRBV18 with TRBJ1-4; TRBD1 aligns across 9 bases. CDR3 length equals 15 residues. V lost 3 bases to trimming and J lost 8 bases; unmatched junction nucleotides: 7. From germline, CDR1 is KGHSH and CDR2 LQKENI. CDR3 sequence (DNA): TGTGCCAGCTCACCCCCGACGGGACAGGGAGAAAAACTGTTTTTT. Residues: CASSPPTGQGEKLFF. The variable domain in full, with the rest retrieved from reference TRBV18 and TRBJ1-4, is NAGVMQNPRHLVRRRGQEARLRCSPMKGHSHVYWYRQLPEEGLKFMVYLQKENIIDESGMPKERFSAEFPKEGPSILRIQQVVRGDSAAYFCASSPPTGQGEKLFFGSGTQLSVL.

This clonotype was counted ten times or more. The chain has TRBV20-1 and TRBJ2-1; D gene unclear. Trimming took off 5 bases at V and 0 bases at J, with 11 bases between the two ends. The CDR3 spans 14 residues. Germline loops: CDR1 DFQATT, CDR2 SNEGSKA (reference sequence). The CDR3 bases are TGCAGTGCTGGTCTCTATAGCTCCTACAATGAGCAGTTCTTC. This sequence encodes CSAGLYSSYNEQFF.

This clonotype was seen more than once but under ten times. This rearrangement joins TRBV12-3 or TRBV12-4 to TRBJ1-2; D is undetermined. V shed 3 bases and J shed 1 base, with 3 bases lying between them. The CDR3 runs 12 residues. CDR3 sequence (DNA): TGTGCCAGCAGTTTTAGTAACTATGGCTACACCTTC. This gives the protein CASSFSNYGYTF.

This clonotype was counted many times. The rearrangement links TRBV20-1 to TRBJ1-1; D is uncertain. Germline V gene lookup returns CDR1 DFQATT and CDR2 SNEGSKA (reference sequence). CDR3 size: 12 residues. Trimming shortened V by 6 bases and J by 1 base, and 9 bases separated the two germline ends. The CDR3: CSARWSNTEAFF. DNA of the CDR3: TGCAGTGCCCGCTGGTCGAACACTGAAGCTTTCTTT.

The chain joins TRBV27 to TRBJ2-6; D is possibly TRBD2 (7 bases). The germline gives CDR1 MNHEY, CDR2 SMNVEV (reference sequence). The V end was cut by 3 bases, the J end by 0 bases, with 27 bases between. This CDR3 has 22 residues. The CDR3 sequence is CASSFFVGASGVFSSGANVLTF. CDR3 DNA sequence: TGTGCCAGCAGTTTCTTCGTGGGGGCTAGCGGCGTTTTTAGCTCTGGGGCCAACGTCCTGACTTTC.

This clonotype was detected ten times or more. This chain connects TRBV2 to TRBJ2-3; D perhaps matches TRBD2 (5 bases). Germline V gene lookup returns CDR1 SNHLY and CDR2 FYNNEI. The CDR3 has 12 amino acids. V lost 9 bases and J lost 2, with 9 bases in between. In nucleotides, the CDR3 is TGTGCCAGACGGGAACCCACAGATACGCAGTATTTT. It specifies CARREPTDTQYF.

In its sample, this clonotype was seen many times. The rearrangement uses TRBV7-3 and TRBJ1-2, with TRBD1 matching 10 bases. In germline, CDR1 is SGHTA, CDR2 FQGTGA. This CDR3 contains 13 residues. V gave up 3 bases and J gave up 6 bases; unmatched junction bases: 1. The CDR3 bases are TGTGCCAGCAGCTTTGGACAGGGGGATGGCTACACCTTC. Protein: CASSFGQGDGYTF. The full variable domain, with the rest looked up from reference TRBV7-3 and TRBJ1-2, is GAGVSQTPSNKVTEKGKYVELRCDPISGHTALYWYRQSLGQGPEFLIYFQGTGAADDSGLPNDRFFAVRPEGSVSTLKIQRTERGDSAVYLCASSFGQGDGYTFGSGTRLTVV.